Below, 17 T cell receptor beta chains from the same sample are listed, as sequenced in a study of blood T cell repertoires in COVID-19. Sequencing was performed with immunoSEQ multiplex PCR; in TCRdb, only in-frame clones are kept and a portion is missing. The data hold 150,000 to 200,000 clones, with less than 85% observed a single time. Sequenced: PBMCs or T cells enriched from blood (not recorded which). The receptors here all came from a woman aged 55 to 70 with acute COVID-19.

This clone was seen more than once but under ten times. The CDR3 is CASSSSLVSYEQYF. The CDR3 DNA reads TGTGCCAGCAGCTCATCACTAGTATCCTACGAGCAGTACTTC. The V and J genes are TRBV7-2 and TRBJ2-7; tentative D call: TRBD2 (5 bases). V was pared by 4 bases and J by 1 base, with 11 bases between. The germline gives CDR1 SGHTA, CDR2 FQGNSA. The CDR3 runs to 14 residues.

The chain is built from TRBV2 and TRBJ1-2; 8 bases line up with TRBD1. Unmatched junction bases numbered 8, after V lost 3 bases and J lost 8 bases. This CDR3 is 14 amino acids long. In germline, CDR1 is SNHLY, CDR2 FYNNEI. The CDR3 DNA reads TGTGCCAGCAGTGACAAAACAGGGGGGTCGGGCTACACCTTC. Its translation: CASSDKTGGSGYTF. Full variable domain (remainder filled in from reference TRBV2 and TRBJ1-2): EPEVTQTPSHQVTQMGQEVILRCVPISNHLYFYWYRQILGQKVEFLVSFYNNEISEKSEIFDDQFSVERPDGSNFTLKIRSTKLEDSAMYFCASSDKTGGSGYTFGSGTRLTVV.

In the case of this clone: The junction departs from germline at one end; a sequencing error may be responsible. The chain links TRBV28 to TRBJ2-5; 13 nucleotides line up with TRBD2. This CDR3 comprises 12 residues. The germline gives CDR1 MDHEN, CDR2 SYDVKM. The CDR3 bases are TGTGCCAGCAGTCACCCGACTAGCGGGGGGCACTTC. Its protein is CASSHPTSGGHF.

The rearrangement joins TRBV28 to TRBJ1-2, with D possibly TRBD1 on 6 matching bases. The CDR3 is 16 residues long. CDR1 is MDHEN and CDR2 is SYDVKM in the germline V gene. The ends were cut back, 4 bases at V and 6 bases at J, with 21 bases in the middle. The CDR3 DNA reads as TGTGCCAGCAGTTCCCCGGGACATCAGTCGGATCATGGCTACACCTTC. Amino acids: CASSSPGHQSDHGYTF.

The rearrangement uses TRBV9 and TRBJ1-2; D unclear. V shed 0 bases and J shed 8 bases, with 11 bases lying between them. CDR1 is SGDLS, CDR2 YYNGEE, per germline. The length of the CDR3 is 13 residues. CDR3 loop: CASSVGPAGGYTF. The CDR3 DNA is TGTGCCAGCAGCGTAGGTCCAGCGGGAGGCTACACCTTC. Full variable domain (rest looked up from reference TRBV9 and TRBJ1-2): DSGVTQTPKHLITATGQRVTLRCSPRSGDLSVYWYQQSLDQGLQFLIQYYNGEERAKGNILERFSAQQFPDLHSELNLSSLELGDSALYFCASSVGPAGGYTFGSGTRLTVV.

V gene TRBV9 combines with J gene TRBJ1-4; perhaps TRBD1 as D (6 bases). The CDR3 is 15 amino acids. The germline V gene has CDR1 SGDLS and CDR2 YYNGEE. V dropped 4 bases and J dropped 13 bases, with 23 bases sitting between them. The DNA for the CDR3 is TGTGCCAGCAGCAACTCCGGGACACCAGGGGAGGGACTGTTTTTT. This translates into CASSNSGTPGEGLFF.

The chain employs TRBV28 and TRBJ1-4; 9 positions match TRBD1. Germline values: CDR1 MDHEN, CDR2 SYDVKM. This CDR3 contains 14 residues. With V trimmed by 6 bases and J by 7 bases, 6 bases remained unmatched. CDR3 sequence reads: CASSPQGALEKLFF. DNA of the CDR3: TGTGCCAGCAGCCCACAGGGGGCGCTTGAAAAACTGTTTTTT.

The chain uses TRBV5-1 and TRBJ1-4; 7 positions agree with TRBD1. After removal of 8 bases from V and 0 bases from J, the junction contained 7 bases not matched to a gene. CDR1 is SGHRS and CDR2 is YFSETQ in the germline V gene. The CDR3 extends over 15 amino acids. CDR3 nucleotide sequence: TGCGCCAGTCGTGGACAGGCTGCAACTAATGAAAAACTGTTTTTT. It is translated as CASRGQAATNEKLFF. Combining the CDR3 with reference TRBV5-1 and TRBJ1-4 gives the whole variable domain KAGVTQTPRYLIKTRGQQVTLSCSPISGHRSVSWYQQTPGQGLQFLFEYFSETQRNKGNFPGRFSGRQFSNSRSEMNVSTLELGDSALYLCASRGQAATNEKLFFGSGTQLSVL.

The chain couples TRBV6-1 to TRBJ2-2; 7 bases line up with TRBD1. The germline gives CDR1 MNHNS, CDR2 SASEGT. Trimming removed 11 bases from V and 9 bases from J; junction bases left unmatched: 6. The CDR3 is made up of 11 amino acids. The CDR3 loop reads CAGTEGRELFF. CDR3 bases: TGTGCCGGGACAGAGGGCCGGGAGCTGTTTTTT.

The chain combines TRBV19 with TRBJ1-2; perhaps TRBD1 as D (5 bases). Germline assignment: CDR1 LNHDA and CDR2 SQIVND (reference sequence). The length of the CDR3 is 13 residues. V lost 3 bases and J lost 7, with 12 bases in between. The CDR3 DNA reads as TGTGCCAGTAGTATGTCTGGCGGGGGTGGCTACACCTTC. Protein product: CASSMSGGGGYTF.

This chain links TRBV4-3 with TRBJ1-6, with unresolved D. V dropped 0 bases and J dropped 4 bases, with 10 bases sitting between them. This CDR3 has 16 amino acids. Germline CDR1 is LGHNA and CDR2 is YSLEER. The CDR3 loop is CASSQDSTGYNSPLHF. The CDR3 DNA is TGCGCCAGCAGCCAAGATTCGACCGGGTATAATTCACCCCTCCACTTT.

Here the CDR3 DNA reads TGTGCCAGCGCGTCCTACGAGCAGTACTTC. Translation: CASASYEQYF. The chain has TRBV21-1 and TRBJ2-7; TRBD2, the table's D call, was not compared with the DNA. TRBV21-1 is reported as a pseudogene. The CDR3 contains 10 residues.

This sequence joins TRBV30 and TRBJ2-1; D ambiguous. Between the trimmed V and J ends, which lost 1 base and 5 bases, there was a span of 15 bases. The CDR3 has 15 amino acids. CDR1 is GTSNPN and CDR2 is SVGIG in the germline V gene (reference sequence). The CDR3 region has the DNA TGTGCCTGGAGTGCAATGATAGACTGGGACAATGAGCAGTTCTTC. The encoded protein is CAWSAMIDWDNEQFF.

J is TRBJ2-5 and V is TRBV6-1, with D hard to call. The CDR3 loop spans 13 amino acids. Germline lookup yields CDR1 MNHNS and CDR2 SASEGT. V was trimmed by 2 bases and J by 5 bases, leaving 9 bases between them. CDR3 DNA: TGTGCCAGCAGTGAATTTAAGGAGGAGACCCAGTACTTC. This translates into CASSEFKEETQYF.

The chain has TRBV4-3 and TRBJ1-6; D not certain. Germline V gene data show CDR1 as LGHNA and CDR2 as YSLEER. The V gene lost 0 bases and the J gene lost 5 bases, with 8 bases spanning the gap. This CDR3 comprises 15 residues. For the CDR3, the DNA is TGCGCCAGCAGCCAAGAGCAACAACATAATTCACCCCTCCACTTT. This codes for CASSQEQQHNSPLHF.

This rearrangement joins TRBV10-1 to TRBJ1-3; D remains ambiguous. The V end lost 6 bases, the J end lost 2 bases, and 8 bases lay between the germline ends. The CDR3 covers 13 residues. Germline V CDR1 and CDR2: WNHNN, SYGVQD (reference sequence). The CDR3 nucleotides read TGCGCCAGCAGCGCGAATACTGGAAACACCATATATTTT. Its protein product is CASSANTGNTIYF.

The chain has TRBV10-3 and TRBJ2-1; 8 nucleotides align to TRBD2. Unmatched junction bases numbered 5, after V lost 3 bases and J lost 4 bases. Germline CDR1 is ENHRY and CDR2 is SYGVKD. The CDR3 sequence is 15 residues long. The DNA of the CDR3 is TGTGCCATCAGTGATGTGCCTAGCGGGTACAATGAGCAGTTCTTC. Translating it yields CAISDVPSGYNEQFF.